A single sample is the source of the 19 T cell receptor beta chains below, sequenced in a study of T cell responses to AZD1222 COVID-19 vaccine. The assay was immunoSEQ multiplex PCR, and TCRdb's table has in-frame clones only and misses some. The data show 150,000 or so clones, with just under 90% seen just once and 4.3% held by the top ten. The source material was peripheral blood, sampled 28 days after the second dose of the MenACWY control vaccine. These receptors were taken from an adult who received the MenACWY meningococcal vaccine as a control.

This chain connects TRBV28 to TRBJ1-6; 8 bases line up with TRBD1. The junction had 13 bases not matched to a gene; V was cut back by 8 bases and J by 10 bases. The CDR3 consists of 15 residues. CDR1 MDHEN and CDR2 SYDVKM come from the germline V gene. This CDR3 is CASGQGGGGSSPLHF. CDR3 DNA sequence: TGTGCCAGCGGACAGGGAGGCGGAGGAAGCTCACCCCTCCACTTT.

This clone was recorded only once. This chain uses TRBV3-1 (or the pseudogene TRBV3-2) with TRBJ2-4; weak D call: TRBD2 (6 bases). This CDR3 contains 17 residues. Germline V CDR1 and CDR2: LGHDT, YNNKEL (reference sequence). Trimming left V 4 bases short and J 1 base short, with 17 bases between. The CDR3 region has the DNA TGTGCCAGCAGCCCCCGAGGAGGGGCTGGTGCCAAAAACATTCAGTACTTC. This encodes CASSPRGGAGAKNIQYF.

This chain uses TRBV28 with TRBJ2-6; D is uncertain. The CDR3 is 16 residues long. Per the germline V gene, CDR1 is MDHEN and CDR2 is SYDVKM. V was cut by 4 bases and J by 2 bases, with 12 bases left in between. For the CDR3, the DNA is TGTGCCAGCAGTTCTATTAAAGAGGCTGGGGCCAACGTCCTGACTTTC. Protein sequence: CASSSIKEAGANVLTF.

The V gene is TRBV2, the J gene TRBJ1-2, with D possibly being TRBD1 (6 bases). Germline-derived CDR1 and CDR2 are SNHLY and FYNNEI. The CDR3 runs to 13 residues. V gave up 5 bases and J gave up 3 bases, with 10 bases separating them. The CDR3 DNA sequence: TGTGCCAGCAGTCAACGGGGGCACTATGGCTACACCTTC. The encoded protein is CASSQRGHYGYTF.

The V gene is TRBV24-1, the J gene TRBJ2-1; D not resolved. The ends were cut back, 9 bases at V and 6 bases at J, with 8 bases in the middle. The CDR3 runs to 11 residues. Germline V CDR1 and CDR2: KGHDR, SFDVKD. The CDR3 DNA sequence: TGTGCCACCGCCGCAATCAATGAGCAGTTCTTC. It translates to CATAAINEQFF.

V gene TRBV4-3 combines with J gene TRBJ2-2; D not certain. The CDR3 totals 15 residues. Per the germline V gene, CDR1 is LGHNA and CDR2 is YSLEER. Trimming shortened V by 2 bases and J by 8 bases, and 15 bases separated the two germline ends. CDR3: CASSQRQLPEGELFF. CDR3 bases: TGCGCCAGCAGCCAACGTCAGCTCCCGGAGGGGGAGCTGTTTTTT.

The rearrangement uses TRBV6-1 and TRBJ2-3; tentative D call: TRBD1 (5 bases). The CDR3 loop spans 18 amino acids. The germline V gene encodes CDR1 MNHNS and CDR2 SASEGT. The V and J ends lost 2 bases and 2 bases respectively, with 20 bases between them. The CDR3 DNA reads as TGTGCCAGCAGTGAATTCCCCCTGTGGGCAGGGTTCACAGATACGCAGTATTTT. It is translated as CASSEFPLWAGFTDTQYF.

This chain joins TRBV19 and TRBJ2-7, with 9 bases matching TRBD1. Looked up from germline, CDR1 is LNHDA and CDR2 is SQIVND (reference sequence). V was pared by 4 bases and J by 7 bases, with 11 bases of the junction left unmatched. The CDR3 extends over 15 amino acids. CDR3 residues: CASSTSTGGWGEQYF. CDR3 bases: TGTGCCAGTAGTACCTCGACAGGGGGATGGGGAGAGCAGTACTTC.

This clone was counted only a few times. The chain links TRBV5-4 to TRBJ1-5; D gene uncertain. The V end lost 0 bases, the J end lost 7 bases, and 8 bases lay between the germline ends. The germline gives CDR1 SGHNT, CDR2 YYREEE (reference sequence). This CDR3 has 13 residues. This CDR3 reads CASSLDGVQPQHF. The CDR3 region has the DNA TGTGCCAGCAGCTTGGACGGGGTACAGCCCCAGCATTTT.

The chain is built from TRBV28 and TRBJ1-5; 8 bases line up with TRBD1. V shed 2 bases, J shed 7 bases, and the junction held 4 bases outside the gene matches. This CDR3 has 14 amino acids. From germline, CDR1 is MDHEN and CDR2 SYDVKM. The DNA of the CDR3 is TGTGCCAGCAGTTTAGGACAGGGACGACAGCCCCAGCATTTT. Translation gives CASSLGQGRQPQHF. Combining the CDR3 with reference TRBV28 and TRBJ1-5 gives the whole variable domain DVKVTQSSRYLVKRTGEKVFLECVQDMDHENMFWYRQDPGLGLRLIYFSYDVKMKEKGDIPEGYSVSREKKERFSLILESASTNQTSMYLCASSLGQGRQPQHFGDGTRLSIL.

The CDR3 sequence: CASSLSGTEAFF. The DNA for the CDR3 is TGTGCCAGCAGCCTCTCGGGGACTGAAGCTTTCTTT. The gene calls are TRBV7-9 and TRBJ1-1; unclear D gene. Trimming removed 5 bases from V and 5 bases from J, with 9 bases in between. This CDR3 is built from 12 residues. CDR1 SEHNR and CDR2 FQNEAQ come from the germline V gene (reference sequence).

The CDR3 loop reads CASSAYRGSGLAQETQYF. The CDR3 coding sequence is TGTGCCAGCAGCGCCTATAGGGGTTCGGGACTAGCGCAAGAGACCCAGTACTTC. The chain has TRBV7-8 and TRBJ2-5; TRBD2 aligns across 10 bases. The J segment lost 2 bases and the V segment lost 5 bases, leaving 14 bases of the junction unmatched. The CDR3 spans 18 residues. Germline CDR1 reads SGHVS; CDR2 reads FQNEAQ.

About this clone: At one end, the junction sequence differs from germline, possibly due to a read error. The chain recombines TRBV7-8 with TRBJ1-2; 7 bases are a match to TRBD1. The CDR3 loop spans 15 amino acids. Germline V CDR1 and CDR2: SGHVS, FQNEAQ. The CDR3 is CASRLGSGGPYGYTF. DNA of the CDR3: TGTGCCAGCAGATTAGGGTCAGGGGGTCCCTATGGCTACACCTTC.

The chain recombines TRBV25-1 with TRBJ1-1; maybe TRBD1 (5 bases). Germline-derived CDR1 and CDR2 are MGHDK and SYGVNS. V was cut by 1 base and J by 5 bases, with 11 bases left in between. CDR3 size: 14 residues. The CDR3 nucleotides read TGTGCCAGCAGTGAATCCCAGGGTAGTACTGAAGCTTTCTTT. Its protein is CASSESQGSTEAFF.

The table lists this clone with a count of one. This chain uses TRBV2 with TRBJ1-2; D is ambiguous. CDR3 length: 15 amino acids. Germline assignment: CDR1 SNHLY and CDR2 FYNNEI. The V end lost 1 base, the J end lost 2 bases, and 11 bases lay between the germline ends. DNA for the CDR3: TGTGCCAGCAGTGAAGGTCAGCCCACCAACTATGGCTACACCTTC. This translates into CASSEGQPTNYGYTF.

The chain has TRBV20-1 and TRBJ2-7, with TRBD1 matching 7 bases. Trimming removed 8 bases from V and 7 bases from J; junction bases left unmatched: 8. Germline CDR1 DFQATT, CDR2 SNEGSKA (reference sequence). This CDR3 region has 11 residues. The CDR3 DNA is TGCAGTCCAAAGACAGGGAAGGAGCAGTACTTC. It yields the protein CSPKTGKEQYF.

The V gene is TRBV4-1, the J gene TRBJ2-2; the D call may be TRBD1 or TRBD2 (6 bases each). Between the trimmed V and J ends, which lost 7 bases and 5 bases, there was a span of 20 bases. This CDR3 comprises 16 residues. Germline V gene lookup returns CDR1 MGHRA and CDR2 YSYEKL. The CDR3 region is CASNARGVSRTGELFF. The DNA for the CDR3 is TGCGCCAGCAACGCTAGGGGGGTTTCTAGGACCGGGGAGCTGTTTTTT.

V gene TRBV28 combines with J gene TRBJ1-5; D is undetermined. Germline V gives CDR1 MDHEN, CDR2 SYDVKM. V was pared by 3 bases and J by 2 bases, with 14 bases between. CDR3 size: 16 residues. Here the CDR3 reads CASSFTGFTGNQPQHF. The CDR3 DNA sequence: TGTGCCAGCAGTTTTACTGGGTTTACGGGCAATCAGCCCCAGCATTTT. Looking up the rest from reference TRBV28 and TRBJ1-5 gives the full variable domain: DVKVTQSSRYLVKRTGEKVFLECVQDMDHENMFWYRQDPGLGLRLIYFSYDVKMKEKGDIPEGYSVSREKKERFSLILESASTNQTSMYLCASSFTGFTGNQPQHFGDGTRLSIL.

The sample holds one count of this clone. The chain has TRBV7-2 and TRBJ2-5; 7 bases match TRBD1. The CDR3 runs to 13 residues. Looked up from germline, CDR1 is SGHTA and CDR2 is FQGNSA. The V segment lost 5 bases and the J segment 4 bases; nucleotides outside the gene matches: 4. The CDR3 is CASSTRDRETQYF. CDR3 nucleotides: TGTGCCAGCAGCACAAGGGACAGAGAGACCCAGTACTTC.